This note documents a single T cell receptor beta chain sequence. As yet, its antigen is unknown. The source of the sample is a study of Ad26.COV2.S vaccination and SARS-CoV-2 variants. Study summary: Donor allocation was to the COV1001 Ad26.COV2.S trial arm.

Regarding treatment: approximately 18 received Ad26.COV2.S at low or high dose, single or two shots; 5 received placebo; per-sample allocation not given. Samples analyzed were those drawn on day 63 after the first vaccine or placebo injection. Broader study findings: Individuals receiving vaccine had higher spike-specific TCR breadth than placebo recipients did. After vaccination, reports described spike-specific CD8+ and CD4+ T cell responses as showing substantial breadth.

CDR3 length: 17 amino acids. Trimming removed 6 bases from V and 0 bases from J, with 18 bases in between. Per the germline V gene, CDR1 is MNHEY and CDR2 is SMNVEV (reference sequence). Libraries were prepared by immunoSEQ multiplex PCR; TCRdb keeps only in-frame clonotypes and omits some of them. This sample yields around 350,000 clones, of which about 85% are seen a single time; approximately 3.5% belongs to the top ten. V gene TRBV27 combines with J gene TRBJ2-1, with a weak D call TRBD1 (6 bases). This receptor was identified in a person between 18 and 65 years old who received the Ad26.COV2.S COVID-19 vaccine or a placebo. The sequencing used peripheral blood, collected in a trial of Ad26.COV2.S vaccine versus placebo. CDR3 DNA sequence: TGTGCCAGCAGCTCCTCCCCCCCAGGGGTCTCCTACAATGAGCAGTTCTTC. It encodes CASSSSPPGVSYNEQFF.